The 17 T cell receptor beta chains below come from one sample, sequenced in a study of blood T cells in healthy people across ages. Then a second PCR, running roughly 6 to 11 cycles, was carried out with a sample-barcoded 5' primer and a J-beta primer mix. In TCRdb, the 5' RACE reads were re-called with MiXCR into one record per CDR3 protein. The sample contains around 1.1 million distinct CDR3 sequences, 30% to 40% of which appear only once. The sequenced sample consisted of blood. The source of these receptors is a young man in good health.

V usage is TRBV6-6 and J usage is TRBJ2-2; 10 bases are a match to TRBD1. Germline CDR1 MNHNY, CDR2 SVGAGI (reference sequence). The CDR3 is 15 residues long. The V and J ends lost 3 bases and 6 bases, in that order; junction bases with no gene match: 4. CDR3 region: CASSYLGQGSGELFF. The CDR3 region has the DNA TGTGCCAGCAGTTATTTGGGACAGGGGTCCGGGGAGCTGTTTTTT.

V gene TRBV9 combines with J gene TRBJ2-3, with 10 bases identical to TRBD1. Trimming cost V 2 bases and J 6 bases; bases outside gene matches: 9. Germline V gene lookup returns CDR1 SGDLS and CDR2 YYNGEE. The CDR3 extends over 16 amino acids. The CDR3 DNA follows: TGTGCCAGCAGCGTTTCCCGGGACAGGGGATCCGATACGCAGTATTTT. Amino acid sequence: CASSVSRDRGSDTQYF.

This clonotype was detected only a few times. The chain employs TRBV12-3 or TRBV12-4 and TRBJ1-6; D gene ambiguous. The CDR3 spans 15 residues. V was trimmed by 2 bases and J by 4 bases, leaving 9 bases between them. This chain's CDR3 is CASSLQPNYNSPLHF. CDR3 DNA: TGTGCCAGCAGTTTACAGCCTAATTATAATTCACCCCTCCACTTT.

V and J are TRBV27 and TRBJ1-5, with 9 nucleotides matching TRBD1. The CDR3 contains 16 residues. V lost 5 bases, J lost 3 bases, and 8 bases stayed unmatched. Per germline, CDR1 MNHEY and CDR2 SMNVEV (reference sequence). CDR3 sequence reads: CASSQGQGYNNQPQHF. The CDR3 DNA reads TGTGCCAGCAGTCAGGGACAGGGCTATAACAATCAGCCCCAGCATTTT.

This rearrangement joins TRBV7-2 to TRBJ1-2, with no clear D. Germline CDR1 reads SGHTA; CDR2 reads FQGNSA. Between the trimmed V and J ends, which lost 1 base and 4 bases, there was a span of 16 bases. The CDR3 contains 16 residues. The CDR3 DNA reads TGTGCCAGCAGCTTAGGCACAGTCCCACCTCTCTATGGCTACACCTTC. It yields the protein CASSLGTVPPLYGYTF. Based on the CDR3 plus reference TRBV7-2 and TRBJ1-2, the full variable domain is GAGVSQSPSNKVTEKGKDVELRCDPISGHTALYWYRQSLGQGLEFLIYFQGNSAPDKSGLPSDRFSAERTGGSVSTLTIQRTQQEDSAVYLCASSLGTVPPLYGYTFGSGTRLTVV.

V usage is TRBV5-1 and J usage is TRBJ1-2; no clear D gene. This CDR3 contains 16 residues. The germline V and J ends were trimmed by 4 bases and 3 bases, with 19 bases remaining between them. Germline V gives CDR1 SGHRS, CDR2 YFSETQ. CDR3 region: CASSLHRPLLDYGYTF. The CDR3 DNA sequence: TGCGCCAGCAGCCTGCACCGACCCTTACTAGACTATGGCTACACCTTC.

The rearrangement joins TRBV3-1 to TRBJ2-1, with D possibly being TRBD1 (6 bases). CDR3 length equals 14 residues. Trimming removed 2 bases from V and 10 bases from J, with 15 bases in between. The germline V gene has CDR1 LGHDT and CDR2 YNNKEL (reference sequence). The CDR3 coding sequence is TGTGCCAGCAGCCAAATGCTGACAGGTTACGAGCAGTTCTTC. As protein: CASSQMLTGYEQFF.

This chain uses TRBV29-1 with TRBJ1-1, with D maybe TRBD1 (5 bases). The CDR3 spans 14 residues. Trimming shortened V by 4 bases and J by 2 bases, and 14 bases separated the two germline ends. CDR1 and CDR2 (germline): SQVTM, ANQGSEA. The CDR3 nucleotides read TGCAGCGTTGGCCGCGACAGCCCCAACACTGAAGCTTTCTTT. This encodes CSVGRDSPNTEAFF.

Points on this clonotype: A much more abundant neighbour one base away suggests this may be a read error. The V gene is TRBV5-1, the J gene TRBJ2-1; D possibly corresponds to TRBD2 (6 bases). Germline V gene sequence: CDR1 SGHRS, CDR2 YFSETQ. V dropped 0 bases and J dropped 5 bases, with 12 bases sitting between them. The CDR3 totals 15 residues. The CDR3 spells CASSLVVSGDNEQFF. The CDR3 DNA follows: TGCGCCAGCAGCTTGGTGGTTAGCGGAGACAATGAGCAGTTCTTC.

The rearrangement links TRBV25-1 to TRBJ2-5; the match to TRBD1 covers 7 bases. The J call may not be correct, given that the DNA end is closer to TRBJ2-7. The CDR3 runs 13 residues. Germline CDR1 reads MGHDK; CDR2 reads SYGVNS. Here the CDR3 reads CASSGDSPYEQYF. In DNA, the CDR3 is TGTGCCAGCAGTGGGGACAGCCCCTACGAGCAGTACTTC.

This chain links TRBV9 with TRBJ1-2; 8 nucleotides match TRBD1. The J segment lost 7 bases and the V segment lost 4 bases, leaving 6 bases of the junction unmatched. Germline V gives CDR1 SGDLS, CDR2 YYNGEE. The CDR3 runs 13 residues. CDR3: CASSPPDRGGYTF. Here the CDR3 DNA reads TGTGCCAGCAGCCCACCTGACAGGGGTGGCTACACCTTC.

The V gene is TRBV14, the J gene TRBJ1-1; no clear D. Germline V CDR1 and CDR2: SGHDN, FVKESK. V shed 4 bases and J shed 0 bases, with 12 bases lying between them. This CDR3 spans 15 amino acids. CDR3 in DNA: TGTGCCAGCAGCCCTGTGGAGGCGATGAACACTGAAGCTTTCTTT. Translation: CASSPVEAMNTEAFF.

This clonotype turned up a few times. The chain has TRBV4-1 and TRBJ1-4; weak D call: TRBD1 (5 bases). Germline values: CDR1 MGHRA, CDR2 YSYEKL. CDR3 length equals 18 residues. The V end was cut by 4 bases, the J end by 2 bases, with 20 bases between. Here the CDR3 DNA reads TGCGCCAGCAGCCGTACCGGGACCCTCGGGGCGACTAATGAAAAACTGTTTTTT. It specifies CASSRTGTLGATNEKLFF.

Concerning this clonotype: One base away lies a much larger clone, so this may be a sequencing read error. This rearrangement joins TRBV4-3 to TRBJ2-1, with 11 bases fitting TRBD2. V shed 4 bases, J shed 9 bases, and the junction held 8 bases outside the gene matches. The CDR3 spans 15 residues. Germline CDR1 LGHNA, CDR2 YSLEER. The CDR3 region is CASSRLAGRLSEQFF. The CDR3 nucleotides are TGCGCCAGCAGCCGACTAGCGGGGAGGCTCTCTGAGCAGTTCTTC.

This clonotype was counted ten times or more. The rearrangement joins TRBV6-5 to TRBJ1-4; weak D call: TRBD1 (5 bases). V lost 5 bases to trimming and J lost 4 bases, with 11 bases between them. Per the germline V gene, CDR1 is MNHEY and CDR2 is SVGAGI. The CDR3 runs to 14 residues. In DNA form, the CDR3 reads TGTGCCAGCAGTAGGACAACTAATAATGAAAAACTGTTTTTT. It codes for CASSRTTNNEKLFF.

There are a few counts of this clonotype. The V gene is TRBV7-2, the J gene TRBJ2-3, with no clear D. With 5 bases removed from V and 2 bases from J, the gap between germline ends came to 11 bases. The CDR3 consists of 14 residues. In germline, CDR1 is SGHTA, CDR2 FQGNSA. The CDR3, as DNA: TGTGCCAGCAGCAATACCCAGATCACAGATACGCAGTATTTT. Translation: CASSNTQITDTQYF. The full variable domain, completed using reference TRBV7-2 and TRBJ2-3, is GAGVSQSPSNKVTEKGKDVELRCDPISGHTALYWYRQSLGQGLEFLIYFQGNSAPDKSGLPSDRFSAERTGGSVSTLTIQRTQQEDSAVYLCASSNTQITDTQYFGPGTRLTVL.

J is TRBJ1-1 and V is TRBV6-1; perhaps TRBD1 as D (5 bases). Between the trimmed V and J ends, which lost 10 bases and 2 bases, there was a span of 14 bases. This CDR3 contains 13 residues. Germline V gene data show CDR1 as MNHNS and CDR2 as SASEGT. CDR3 region: CATLRGPNTEAFF. In DNA, the CDR3 is TGTGCCACCCTGAGGGGTCCTAACACTGAAGCTTTCTTT.